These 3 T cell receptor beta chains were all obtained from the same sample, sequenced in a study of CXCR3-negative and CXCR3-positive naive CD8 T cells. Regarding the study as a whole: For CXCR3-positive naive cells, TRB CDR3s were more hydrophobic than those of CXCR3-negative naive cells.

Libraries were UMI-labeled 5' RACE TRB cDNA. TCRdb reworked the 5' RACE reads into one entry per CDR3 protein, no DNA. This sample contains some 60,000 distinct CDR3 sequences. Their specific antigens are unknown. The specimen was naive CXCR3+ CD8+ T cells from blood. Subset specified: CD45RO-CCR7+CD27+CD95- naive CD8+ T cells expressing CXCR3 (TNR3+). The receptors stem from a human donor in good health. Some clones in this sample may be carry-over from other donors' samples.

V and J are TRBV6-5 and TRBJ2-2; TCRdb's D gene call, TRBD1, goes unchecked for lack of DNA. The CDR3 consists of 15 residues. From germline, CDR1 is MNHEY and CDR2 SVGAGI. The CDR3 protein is CASSYSGQNTGELFF.

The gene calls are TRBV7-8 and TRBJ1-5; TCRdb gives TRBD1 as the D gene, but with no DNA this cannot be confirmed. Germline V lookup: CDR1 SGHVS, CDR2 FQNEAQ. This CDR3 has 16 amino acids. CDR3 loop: CASSFSGEYSNQPQHF.

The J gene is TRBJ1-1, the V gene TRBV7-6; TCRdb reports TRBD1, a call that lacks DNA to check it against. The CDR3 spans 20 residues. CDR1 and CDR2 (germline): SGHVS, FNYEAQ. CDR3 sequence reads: CASSLSASWPRGGRATEAFF.